This passage covers 19 T cell receptor beta chains from one sample sequenced in a study of blood T cell repertoires in COVID-19. Clones were sequenced by immunoSEQ multiplex PCR, and TCRdb holds only the in-frame ones, with some missing. The sample gives fewer than 120,000 clones, roughly 91% of which show up once; approximately 3.4% is in the top ten. Sequencing used peripheral blood. These receptors originate from a woman in her forties or fifties with acute or convalescent COVID-19.

The J gene is TRBJ2-1, the V gene TRBV7-8; 8 bases are a match to TRBD1. This CDR3 contains 15 residues. CDR1 and CDR2 (germline): SGHVS, FQNEAQ. V shed 5 bases, J shed 3 bases, and the junction held 6 bases outside the gene matches. The chain's CDR3 is CASSRHGQGYNEQFF. For the CDR3, the DNA is TGTGCCAGCAGCCGCCACGGACAGGGCTACAATGAGCAGTTCTTC.

There are a few counts of this clone. For the CDR3, the DNA is TGTGCCAGCAGCTTAGCGGGGGGTTGGCAGTACTTC. It yields the protein CASSLAGGWQYF. The rearrangement uses TRBV7-2 and TRBJ2-7; D is perhaps TRBD2 (6 bases). This CDR3 contains 12 residues. CDR1 and CDR2 from the germline V gene are SGHTA and FQGNSA. Trimming stripped 0 bases from V and 9 bases from J, with 9 bases between.

The rearrangement uses TRBV28 and TRBJ2-1; TRBD2 agrees at 7 bases. This CDR3 has 15 amino acids. Germline CDR1 MDHEN, CDR2 SYDVKM. V lost 2 bases to trimming and J lost 9 bases; unmatched junction nucleotides: 10. CDR3 residues: CASSLVAGDSREQFF. CDR3 nucleotide sequence: TGTGCCAGCAGTTTAGTGGCGGGAGACAGTCGTGAGCAGTTCTTC.

V gene TRBV19 combines with J gene TRBJ2-7, with a weak D call TRBD1 (6 bases). This CDR3 region has 16 residues. In germline, CDR1 is LNHDA, CDR2 SQIVND (reference sequence). V gave up 0 bases and J gave up 5 bases, with 17 bases separating them. As DNA, the CDR3 is TGTGCCAGTAGTATAGAACCCCAGGGGATTAGGAACGAGCAGTACTTC. Its protein is CASSIEPQGIRNEQYF. Drawing the rest from reference TRBV19 and TRBJ2-7, the complete variable domain is DGGITQSPKYLFRKEGQNVTLSCEQNLNHDAMYWYRQDPGQGLRLIYYSQIVNDFQKGDIAEGYSVSREKKESFPLTVTSAQKNPTAFYLCASSIEPQGIRNEQYFGPGTRLTVT.

The V call is TRBV11-2, the J call TRBJ1-2; D perhaps matches TRBD1 (6 bases). V lost 4 bases to trimming and J lost 6 bases, with 21 bases between them. Germline CDR1 and CDR2: SGHAT and FQNNGV. The CDR3 totals 16 residues. CDR3: CASSSLRGPRADGYTF. DNA of the CDR3: TGTGCCAGCAGCTCACTCAGGGGTCCCCGGGCGGATGGCTACACCTTC.

This chain joins TRBV28 and TRBJ2-3, with a possible D match to TRBD1 (6 bases). Germline V gene lookup returns CDR1 MDHEN and CDR2 SYDVKM. CDR3 length: 13 amino acids. The germline V and J ends were trimmed by 7 bases and 1 base, with 9 bases remaining between them. The CDR3 region has the DNA TGTGCCAGCAATGGGGGCGGCACAGATACGCAGTATTTT. Translating gives CASNGGGTDTQYF.

The count of this clone is one. The chain has TRBV2 and TRBJ2-4; D gene unclear. This CDR3 region has 12 residues. V dropped 7 bases and J dropped 4 bases, with 8 bases sitting between them. CDR1 SNHLY and CDR2 FYNNEI come from the germline V gene. The chain's CDR3 is CASTYMKNIQYF. Written as DNA, the CDR3 is TGTGCCAGCACTTACATGAAAAACATTCAGTACTTC.

The gene calls are TRBV7-9 and TRBJ2-1; maybe TRBD2 (5 bases). The germline CDR1 and CDR2 sequences are SEHNR and FQNEAQ (reference sequence). CDR3 length: 14 amino acids. Trimming removed 1 base at V and 12 bases at J, with 16 bases between. CDR3 in amino acids: CASSLGPAVIGQFF. For the CDR3, the DNA is TGTGCCAGCAGCTTAGGGCCAGCGGTCATAGGGCAGTTCTTC.

V usage is TRBV12-3 or TRBV12-4 and J usage is TRBJ1-2, with TRBD1 as a possible D gene (6 bases). Trimming removed 2 bases from V and 6 bases from J, with 10 bases in between. This CDR3 has 13 amino acids. DNA of the CDR3: TGTGCCAGCAGTTTACAGGGGCCGGATGGCTACACCTTC. The encoded protein is CASSLQGPDGYTF.

The chain has TRBV2 and TRBJ2-7; D unresolved. Trimming pared 5 bases from V and 0 bases from J, leaving 5 bases between. Per germline, CDR1 SNHLY and CDR2 FYNNEI. This CDR3 has 12 residues. In DNA form, the CDR3 reads TGTGCCAGCAGTCCATCCTCCTACGAGCAGTACTTC. Its translation is CASSPSSYEQYF.

The chain links TRBV18 to TRBJ2-5; 7 bases are shared with TRBD2. CDR3 size: 13 residues. Germline CDR1 reads KGHSH; CDR2 reads LQKENI. The V and J ends lost 3 bases and 3 bases, in that order; junction bases with no gene match: 1. CDR3 residues: CASSPAGEETQYF. The CDR3 bases are TGTGCCAGCTCACCTGCGGGAGAAGAGACCCAGTACTTC.

The rearrangement links TRBV13 to TRBJ2-7, with D possibly TRBD2 on 7 matching bases. The CDR3 is 14 residues long. Germline CDR1 reads PRHDT; CDR2 reads FYEKMQ (reference sequence). Trimming took off 2 bases at V and 5 bases at J, with 13 bases between the two ends. This CDR3 is CASSLLAEGDEQYF. In DNA, the CDR3 is TGTGCCAGCAGCTTACTAGCGGAGGGGGACGAGCAGTACTTC.

This chain joins TRBV24-1 and TRBJ2-3, with 9 positions matching TRBD1. The CDR3 is made up of 14 amino acids. Germline CDR1 is KGHDR and CDR2 is SFDVKD. V was clipped by 7 bases and J by 3 bases; unmatched bases: 4. CDR3 residues: CATSSTGGTDTQYF. The DNA of the CDR3 is TGTGCCACCAGCTCGACAGGGGGGACAGATACGCAGTATTTT.

The chain carries TRBV5-1 and TRBJ2-2; a possible D gene is TRBD1 (6 bases). Germline CDR1 reads SGHRS; CDR2 reads YFSETQ. CDR3 length: 16 amino acids. V was clipped by 2 bases and J by 4 bases, with 15 bases between them. CDR3 in amino acids: CASSFDTGFGTGELFF. The CDR3 DNA reads as TGCGCCAGCAGCTTCGATACAGGGTTCGGCACCGGGGAGCTGTTTTTT.

V is TRBV5-1 and J is TRBJ2-5; D possibly corresponds to TRBD1 (6 bases). This CDR3 comprises 15 residues. Trimming took 0 bases from V and 4 from J, leaving 13 bases between them. In germline, CDR1 is SGHRS, CDR2 YFSETQ. The CDR3, as DNA: TGCGCCAGCAGCTTGGAGGCGCTCAGGGGAGAGACCCAGTACTTC. It encodes CASSLEALRGETQYF.

The rearrangement links TRBV29-1 to TRBJ2-2; D perhaps matches TRBD2 (6 bases). Trimming stripped 3 bases from V and 4 bases from J, with 12 bases between. The germline V gene has CDR1 SQVTM and CDR2 ANQGSEA. This CDR3 region has 14 residues. The CDR3 bases are TGCAGCGTTGAGGAGGGAGAGTTCACCGGGGAGCTGTTTTTT. This encodes CSVEEGEFTGELFF.

This chain joins TRBV29-1 and TRBJ2-1; TRBD2 matches at 11 bases. CDR1 is SQVTM and CDR2 is ANQGSEA in the germline V gene. The trim removed 4 bases at V and 0 bases at J, leaving 17 bases unmatched. The CDR3 spans 20 residues. For the CDR3, the DNA is TGCAGCGTTGCCTTCCCCCCGGGACCCGGGACTAGCGGCTCCTACAATGAGCAGTTCTTC. This encodes CSVAFPPGPGTSGSYNEQFF.

This chain uses TRBV10-3 with TRBJ1-2; TRBD1 matches at 9 bases. The CDR3 spans 14 residues. Germline-derived CDR1 and CDR2 are ENHRY and SYGVKD. V was clipped by 1 base and J by 8 bases; unmatched bases: 5. The DNA of the CDR3 is TGTGCCATCAGTGAGTGGGACAGGGACGGAGGCTACACCTTC. Protein product: CAISEWDRDGGYTF.

This clone has just one count. The chain couples TRBV5-1 to TRBJ1-4, with 7 bases that match TRBD1. Germline CDR1 SGHRS, CDR2 YFSETQ. This CDR3 contains 15 residues. V trimming: 4 bases; J trimming: 4 bases; junction bases outside the gene matches: 7. CDR3 sequence: CASSGTGTVNEKLFF. CDR3 DNA sequence: TGCGCCAGCAGCGGAACCGGGACAGTTAATGAAAAACTGTTTTTT.